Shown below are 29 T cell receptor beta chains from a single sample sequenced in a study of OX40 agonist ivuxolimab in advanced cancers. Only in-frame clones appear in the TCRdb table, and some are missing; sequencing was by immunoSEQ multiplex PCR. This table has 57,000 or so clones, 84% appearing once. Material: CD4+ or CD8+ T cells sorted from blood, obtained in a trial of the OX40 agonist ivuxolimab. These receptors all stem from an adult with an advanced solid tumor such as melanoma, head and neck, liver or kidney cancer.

The CDR3 reads CASRQGPEAFF. Here the CDR3 DNA reads TGTGCCAGCAGGCAGGGGCCTGAAGCTTTCTTT. The chain is built from TRBV28 and TRBJ1-1; D might be TRBD1 (6 bases). Trimming removed 6 bases from V and 6 bases from J, with 8 bases in between. The CDR3 length is 11 residues. The germline V gene has CDR1 MDHEN and CDR2 SYDVKM.

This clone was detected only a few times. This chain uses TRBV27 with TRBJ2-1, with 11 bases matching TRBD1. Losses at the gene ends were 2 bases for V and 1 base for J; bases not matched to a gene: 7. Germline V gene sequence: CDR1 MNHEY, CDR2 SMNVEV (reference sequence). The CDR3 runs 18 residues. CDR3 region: CASSLKGGQGASYNEQFF. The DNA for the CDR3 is TGTGCCAGCAGTTTAAAGGGAGGACAGGGGGCTTCCTACAATGAGCAGTTCTTC.

CDR3 in DNA: TGCGCCAGCAGCTTAAACGAAGCGGGAGGGTACAATGAGCAGTTCTTC. This sequence encodes CASSLNEAGGYNEQFF. The gene calls are TRBV5-1 and TRBJ2-1, with TRBD2 matching 10 bases. This CDR3 has 16 residues. Losses at the gene ends were 2 bases for V and 4 bases for J; bases not matched to a gene: 6. CDR1 and CDR2 from the germline V gene are SGHRS and YFSETQ.

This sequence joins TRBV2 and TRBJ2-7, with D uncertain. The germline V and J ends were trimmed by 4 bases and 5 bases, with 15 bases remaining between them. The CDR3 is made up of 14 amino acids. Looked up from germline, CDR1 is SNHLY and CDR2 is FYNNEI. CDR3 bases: TGTGCCAGCAGTGGAGGTGTGGGTAGGCACGAGCAGTACTTC. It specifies CASSGGVGRHEQYF.

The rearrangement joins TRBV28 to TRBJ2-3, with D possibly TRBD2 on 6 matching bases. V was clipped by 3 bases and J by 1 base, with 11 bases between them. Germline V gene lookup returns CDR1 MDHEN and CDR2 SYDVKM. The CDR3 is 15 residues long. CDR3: CASSLPGGGTDTQYF. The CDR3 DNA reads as TGTGCCAGCAGTTTGCCCGGAGGGGGCACAGATACGCAGTATTTT.

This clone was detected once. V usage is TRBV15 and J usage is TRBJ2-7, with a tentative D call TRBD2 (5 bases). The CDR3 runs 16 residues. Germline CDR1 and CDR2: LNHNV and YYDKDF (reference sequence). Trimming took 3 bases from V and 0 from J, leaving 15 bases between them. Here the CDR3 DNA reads TGTGCCACCAGCAGTGTCGGGGTGCGGAGCTCCTACGAGCAGTACTTC. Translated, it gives CATSSVGVRSSYEQYF.

Here the CDR3 reads CASLQGDYSNQPQHF. CDR3 nucleotides: TGTGCCAGCCTGCAGGGAGACTATAGCAATCAGCCCCAGCATTTT. The rearrangement links TRBV28 to TRBJ1-5; tentatively, D is TRBD1 (5 bases). V lost 8 bases and J 0 bases, leaving 14 bases between the germline ends. The CDR3 has 15 amino acids. The germline V gene encodes CDR1 MDHEN and CDR2 SYDVKM. Drawing the rest from reference TRBV28 and TRBJ1-5, the complete variable domain is DVKVTQSSRYLVKRTGEKVFLECVQDMDHENMFWYRQDPGLGLRLIYFSYDVKMKEKGDIPEGYSVSREKKERFSLILESASTNQTSMYLCASLQGDYSNQPQHFGDGTRLSIL.

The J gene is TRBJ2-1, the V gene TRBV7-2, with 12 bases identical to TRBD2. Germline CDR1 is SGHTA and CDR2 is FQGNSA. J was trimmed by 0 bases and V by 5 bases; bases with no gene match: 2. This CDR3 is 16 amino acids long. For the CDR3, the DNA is TGTGCCAGCAGCGAGACTAGCGGGAGCTCCTACAATGAGCAGTTCTTC. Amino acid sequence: CASSETSGSSYNEQFF.

DNA of the CDR3: TGTGCCAGCAGCTCGACTAGCGGGAGAGGTTGGGTCACCGGGGAGCTGTTTTTT. Protein sequence: CASSSTSGRGWVTGELFF. The chain employs TRBV7-2 and TRBJ2-2; the match to TRBD2 covers 12 bases. CDR3 size: 18 residues. The V and J ends lost 4 bases and 4 bases, in that order; junction bases with no gene match: 10. Germline loops: CDR1 SGHTA, CDR2 FQGNSA.

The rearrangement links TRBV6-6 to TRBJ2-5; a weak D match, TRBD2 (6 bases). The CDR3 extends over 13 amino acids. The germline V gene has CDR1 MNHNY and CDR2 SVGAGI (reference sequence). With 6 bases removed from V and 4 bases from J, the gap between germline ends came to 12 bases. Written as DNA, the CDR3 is TGTGCCAGCAGCATAGTGGGGGGAGAGACCCAGTACTTC. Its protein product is CASSIVGGETQYF.

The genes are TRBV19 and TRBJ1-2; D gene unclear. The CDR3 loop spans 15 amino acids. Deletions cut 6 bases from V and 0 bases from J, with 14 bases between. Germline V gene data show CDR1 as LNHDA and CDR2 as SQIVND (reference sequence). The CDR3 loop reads CASSLLFGPNYGYTF. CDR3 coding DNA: TGTGCCAGTAGCCTCCTTTTTGGCCCTAACTATGGCTACACCTTC.

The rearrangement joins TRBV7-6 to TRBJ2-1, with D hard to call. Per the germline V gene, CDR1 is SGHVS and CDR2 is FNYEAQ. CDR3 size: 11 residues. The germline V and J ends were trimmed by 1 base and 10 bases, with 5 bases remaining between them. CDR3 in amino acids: CASSLGVEQFF. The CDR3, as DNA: TGTGCCAGCAGCTTAGGGGTGGAGCAGTTCTTC.

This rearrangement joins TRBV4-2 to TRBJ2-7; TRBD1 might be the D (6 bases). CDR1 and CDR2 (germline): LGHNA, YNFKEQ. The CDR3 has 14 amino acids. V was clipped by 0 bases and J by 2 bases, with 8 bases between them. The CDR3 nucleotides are TGTGCCAGCAGCCAAGACCAGGGGCCCTACGAGCAGTACTTC. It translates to CASSQDQGPYEQYF.

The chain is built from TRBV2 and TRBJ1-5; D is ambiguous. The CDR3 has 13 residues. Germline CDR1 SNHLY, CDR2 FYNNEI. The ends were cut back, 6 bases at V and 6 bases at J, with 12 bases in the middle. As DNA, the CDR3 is TGTGCCAGCAGGAGGGATTCGGGTCAGCCCCAGCATTTT. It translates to CASRRDSGQPQHF. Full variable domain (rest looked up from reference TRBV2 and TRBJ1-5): EPEVTQTPSHQVTQMGQEVILRCVPISNHLYFYWYRQILGQKVEFLVSFYNNEISEKSEIFDDQFSVERPDGSNFTLKIRSTKLEDSAMYFCASRRDSGQPQHFGDGTRLSIL.

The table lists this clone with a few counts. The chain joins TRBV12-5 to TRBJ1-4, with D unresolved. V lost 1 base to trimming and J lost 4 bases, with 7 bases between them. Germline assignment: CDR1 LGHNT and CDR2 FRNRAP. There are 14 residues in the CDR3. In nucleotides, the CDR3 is TGTGCTAGTGGTTTGGCGGGATATAATGAAAAACTGTTTTTT. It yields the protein CASGLAGYNEKLFF.

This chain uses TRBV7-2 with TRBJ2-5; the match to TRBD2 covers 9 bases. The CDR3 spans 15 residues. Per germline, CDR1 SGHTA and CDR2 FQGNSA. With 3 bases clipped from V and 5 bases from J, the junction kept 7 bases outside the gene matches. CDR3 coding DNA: TGTGCCAGCAGCTTCGAATCGCGGGGGGGGGAGACCCAGTACTTC. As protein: CASSFESRGGETQYF.

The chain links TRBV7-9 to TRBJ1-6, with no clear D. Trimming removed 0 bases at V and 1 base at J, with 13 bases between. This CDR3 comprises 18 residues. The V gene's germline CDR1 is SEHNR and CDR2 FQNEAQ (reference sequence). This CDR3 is CASSLAESSGSYNSPLHF. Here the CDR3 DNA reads TGTGCCAGCAGCTTAGCCGAGTCCTCGGGGTCCTATAATTCACCCCTCCACTTT.

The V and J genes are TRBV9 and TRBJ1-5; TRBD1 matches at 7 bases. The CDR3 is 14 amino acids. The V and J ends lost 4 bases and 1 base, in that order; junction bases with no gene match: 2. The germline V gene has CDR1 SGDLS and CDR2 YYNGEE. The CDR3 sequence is CASSSGQSNQPQHF. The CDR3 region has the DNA TGTGCCAGCAGCTCGGGACAGAGCAATCAGCCCCAGCATTTT.

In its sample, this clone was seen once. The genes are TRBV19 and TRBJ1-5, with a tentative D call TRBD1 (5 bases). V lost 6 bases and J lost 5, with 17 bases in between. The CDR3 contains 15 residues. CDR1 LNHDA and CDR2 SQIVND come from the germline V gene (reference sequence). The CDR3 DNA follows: TGTGCCAGTAGGGACGGAGACAGTTATTATCAGCCCCAGCATTTT. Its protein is CASRDGDSYYQPQHF.

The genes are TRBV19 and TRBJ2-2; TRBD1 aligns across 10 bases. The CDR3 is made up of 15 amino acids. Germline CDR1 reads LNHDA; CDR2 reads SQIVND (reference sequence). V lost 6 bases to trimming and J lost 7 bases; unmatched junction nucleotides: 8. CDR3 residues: CASSSRDRGGGELFF. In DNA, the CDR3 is TGTGCCAGTAGCTCCCGGGACAGGGGTGGCGGGGAGCTGTTTTTT.

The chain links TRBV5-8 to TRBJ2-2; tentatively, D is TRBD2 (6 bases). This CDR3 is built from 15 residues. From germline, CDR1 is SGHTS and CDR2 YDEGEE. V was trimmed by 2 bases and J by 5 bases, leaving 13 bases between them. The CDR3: CASSFWGDFTGELFF. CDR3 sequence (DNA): TGTGCCAGCAGCTTTTGGGGGGATTTTACCGGGGAGCTGTTTTTT.

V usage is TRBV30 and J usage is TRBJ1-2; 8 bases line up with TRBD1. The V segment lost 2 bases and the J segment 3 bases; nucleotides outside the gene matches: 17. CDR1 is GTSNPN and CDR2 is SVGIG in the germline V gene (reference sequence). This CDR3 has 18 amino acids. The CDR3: CAWSLPPLWTGRDYGYTF. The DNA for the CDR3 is TGTGCCTGGAGTCTCCCGCCCCTTTGGACAGGGAGGGACTATGGCTACACCTTC.

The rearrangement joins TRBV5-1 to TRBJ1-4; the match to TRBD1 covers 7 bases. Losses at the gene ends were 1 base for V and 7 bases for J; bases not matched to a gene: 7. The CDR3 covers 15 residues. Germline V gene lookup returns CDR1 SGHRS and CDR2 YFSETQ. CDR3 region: CASSLLTGLGEKLFF. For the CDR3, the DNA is TGCGCCAGCAGCTTGTTGACAGGGCTCGGTGAAAAACTGTTTTTT. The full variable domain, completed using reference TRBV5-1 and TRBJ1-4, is KAGVTQTPRYLIKTRGQQVTLSCSPISGHRSVSWYQQTPGQGLQFLFEYFSETQRNKGNFPGRFSGRQFSNSRSEMNVSTLELGDSALYLCASSLLTGLGEKLFFGSGTQLSVL.

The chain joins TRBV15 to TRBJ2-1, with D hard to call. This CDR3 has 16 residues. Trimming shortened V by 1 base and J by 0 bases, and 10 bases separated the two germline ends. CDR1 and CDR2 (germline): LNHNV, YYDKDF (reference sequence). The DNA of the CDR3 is TGTGCCACCAGCAGAGGAGAGCCCAGCTCCTACAATGAGCAGTTCTTC. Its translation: CATSRGEPSSYNEQFF.

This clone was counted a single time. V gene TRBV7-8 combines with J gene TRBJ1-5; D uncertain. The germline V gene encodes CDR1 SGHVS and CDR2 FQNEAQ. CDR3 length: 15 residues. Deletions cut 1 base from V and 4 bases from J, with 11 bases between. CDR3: CASSLGQGVNQPQHF. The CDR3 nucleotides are TGTGCCAGCAGCTTAGGGCAAGGCGTAAATCAGCCCCAGCATTTT. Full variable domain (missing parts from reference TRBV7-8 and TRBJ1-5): GAGVSQSPRYKVAKRGQDVALRCDPISGHVSLFWYQQALGQGPEFLTYFQNEAQLDKSGLPSDRFFAERPEGSVSTLKIQRTQQEDSAVYLCASSLGQGVNQPQHFGDGTRLSIL.

In DNA, the CDR3 is TGTGCCAGCAGTTTCCAGCCAGAATCTGAAGCTTTCTTT. The encoded protein is CASSFQPESEAFF. The chain recombines TRBV27 with TRBJ1-1; D is uncertain. The CDR3 contains 13 residues. With 3 bases removed from V and 6 bases from J, the gap between germline ends came to 11 bases. Germline V lookup: CDR1 MNHEY, CDR2 SMNVEV (reference sequence).

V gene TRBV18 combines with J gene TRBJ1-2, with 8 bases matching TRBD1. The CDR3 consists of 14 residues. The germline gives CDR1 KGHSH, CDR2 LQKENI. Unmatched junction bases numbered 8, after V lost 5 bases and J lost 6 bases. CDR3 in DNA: TGTGCCAGCTCAGAAACCGGACAGGGCAATGGCTACACCTTC. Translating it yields CASSETGQGNGYTF.

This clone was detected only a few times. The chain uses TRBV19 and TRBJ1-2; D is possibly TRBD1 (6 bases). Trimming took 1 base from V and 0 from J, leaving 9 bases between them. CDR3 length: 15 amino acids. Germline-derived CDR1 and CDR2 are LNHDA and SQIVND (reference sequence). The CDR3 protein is CASSIAQGANYGYTF. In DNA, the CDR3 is TGTGCCAGTAGTATAGCACAGGGAGCTAACTATGGCTACACCTTC.

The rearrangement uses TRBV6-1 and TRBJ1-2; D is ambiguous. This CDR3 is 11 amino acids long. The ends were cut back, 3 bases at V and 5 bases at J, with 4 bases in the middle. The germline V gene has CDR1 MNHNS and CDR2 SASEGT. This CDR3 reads CASSEGYGYTF. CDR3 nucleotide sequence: TGTGCCAGCAGTGAGGGTTATGGCTACACCTTC.